This record looks at one T cell receptor beta chain sequence and its context. Germline CDR1 reads SGHRS; CDR2 reads YFSETQ. The CDR3 has 15 residues. Trimming stripped 0 bases from V and 0 bases from J, with 7 bases between. Profiling relied on immunoSEQ multiplex PCR, and the TCRdb table lists in-frame clones only, not all of them. This sample has about 43,000 clones; approximately 90% occur once, and the top ten carry around 4.2%. This specimen comes from a study of PD-L1 blockade in urothelial cancer. About the research overall: Median T cell yield from blood was approximately 150,000.

The TCR sequence derives from a man older than 75 with urothelial cancer. The chain couples TRBV5-1 to TRBJ1-3, with unresolved D. The input for sequencing was PBMCs, taken around atezolizumab (anti-PD-L1) treatment. This CDR3 reads CASSLEAYSGNTIYF. The CDR3 DNA reads as TGCGCCAGCAGCTTGGAAGCCTACTCTGGAAACACCATATATTTT.